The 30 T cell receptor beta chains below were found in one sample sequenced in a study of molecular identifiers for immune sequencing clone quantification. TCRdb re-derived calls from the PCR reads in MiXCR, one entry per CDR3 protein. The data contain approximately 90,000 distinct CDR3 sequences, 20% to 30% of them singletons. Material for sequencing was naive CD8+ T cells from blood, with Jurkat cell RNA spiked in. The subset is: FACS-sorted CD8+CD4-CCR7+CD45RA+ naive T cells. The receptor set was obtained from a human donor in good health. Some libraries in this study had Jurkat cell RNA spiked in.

CDR3: CASSLGTSSYQETQYF. The CDR3 DNA sequence: TGTGCCAGCAGCCTCGGGACTAGCAGCTATCAAGAGACCCAGTACTTC. The rearrangement links TRBV3-1 to TRBJ2-5; 9 nucleotides align to TRBD2. The CDR3 contains 16 residues. The V and J ends lost 4 bases and 2 bases, in that order; junction bases with no gene match: 8. Looked up from germline, CDR1 is LGHDT and CDR2 is YNNKEL (reference sequence).

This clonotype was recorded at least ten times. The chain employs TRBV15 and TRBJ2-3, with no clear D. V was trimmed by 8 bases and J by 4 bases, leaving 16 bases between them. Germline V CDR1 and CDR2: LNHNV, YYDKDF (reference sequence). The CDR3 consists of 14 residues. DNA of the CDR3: TGTGCCACCGGGGTTAGGGTATTCTCAGATACGCAGTATTTT. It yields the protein CATGVRVFSDTQYF.

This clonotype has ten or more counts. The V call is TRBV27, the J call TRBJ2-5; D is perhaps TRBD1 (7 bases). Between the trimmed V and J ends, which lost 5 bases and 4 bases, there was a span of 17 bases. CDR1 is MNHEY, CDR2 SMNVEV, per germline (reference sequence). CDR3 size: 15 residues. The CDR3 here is CASSGGTAPTETQYF. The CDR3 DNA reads TGTGCCAGCAGTGGGGGGACAGCCCCGACAGAGACCCAGTACTTC.

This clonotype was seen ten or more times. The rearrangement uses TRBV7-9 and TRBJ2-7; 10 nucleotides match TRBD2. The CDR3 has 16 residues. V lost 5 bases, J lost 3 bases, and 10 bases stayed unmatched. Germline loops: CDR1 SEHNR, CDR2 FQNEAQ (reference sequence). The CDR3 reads CASSAPGLADHYEQYF. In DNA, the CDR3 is TGTGCCAGCAGCGCACCCGGACTAGCGGACCACTACGAGCAGTACTTC.

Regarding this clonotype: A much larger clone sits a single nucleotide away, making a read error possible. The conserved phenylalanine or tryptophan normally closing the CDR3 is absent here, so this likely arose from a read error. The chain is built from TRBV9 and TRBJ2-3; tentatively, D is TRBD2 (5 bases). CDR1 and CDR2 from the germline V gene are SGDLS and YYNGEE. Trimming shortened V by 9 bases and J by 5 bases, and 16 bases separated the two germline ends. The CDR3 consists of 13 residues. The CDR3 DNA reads TGTGCCACTAGCCCCCCGTCCGGAGATACGCAGTATTCT. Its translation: CATSPPSGDTQYS.

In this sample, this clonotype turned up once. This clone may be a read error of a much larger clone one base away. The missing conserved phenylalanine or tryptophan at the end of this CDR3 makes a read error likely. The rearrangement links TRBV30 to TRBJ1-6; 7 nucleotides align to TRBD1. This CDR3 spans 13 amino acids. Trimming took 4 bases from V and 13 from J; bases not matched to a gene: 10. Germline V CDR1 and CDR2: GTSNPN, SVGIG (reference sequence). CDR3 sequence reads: CAWTPTGQLPLHL. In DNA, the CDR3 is TGTGCCTGGACCCCGACGGGACAGCTCCCCCTCCACCTT.

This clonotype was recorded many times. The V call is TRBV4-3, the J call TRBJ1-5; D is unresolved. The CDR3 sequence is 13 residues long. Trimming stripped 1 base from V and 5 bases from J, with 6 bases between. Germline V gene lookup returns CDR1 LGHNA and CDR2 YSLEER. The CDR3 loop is CASSQVTDQPQHF. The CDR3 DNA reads TGCGCCAGCAGCCAAGTTACCGATCAGCCCCAGCATTTT.

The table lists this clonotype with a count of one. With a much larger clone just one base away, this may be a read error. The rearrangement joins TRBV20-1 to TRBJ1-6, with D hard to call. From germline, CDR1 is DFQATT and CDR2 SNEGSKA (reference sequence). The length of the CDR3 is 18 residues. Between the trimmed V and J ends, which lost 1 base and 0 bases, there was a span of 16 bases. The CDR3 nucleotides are TGCAGTGCTAGAGGTCACGGCAGGACGAGCTCCTATAATTCACCCCTCCACTTT. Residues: CSARGHGRTSSYNSPLHF.

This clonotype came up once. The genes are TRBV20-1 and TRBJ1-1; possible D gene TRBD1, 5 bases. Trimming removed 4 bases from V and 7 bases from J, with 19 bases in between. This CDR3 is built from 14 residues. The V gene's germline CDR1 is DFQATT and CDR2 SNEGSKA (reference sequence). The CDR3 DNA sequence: TGCAGTGCTACGCAGGGAGGGGTCGGGGATGAAGCTTTCTTT. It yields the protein CSATQGGVGDEAFF.

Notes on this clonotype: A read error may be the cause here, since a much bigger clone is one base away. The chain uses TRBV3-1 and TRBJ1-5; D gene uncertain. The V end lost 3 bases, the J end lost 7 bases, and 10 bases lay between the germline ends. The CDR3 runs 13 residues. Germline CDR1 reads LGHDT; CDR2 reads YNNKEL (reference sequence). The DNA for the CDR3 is TGTGCCAGCAGCCAGGGATTTAAACAGCCCCAGCATTTT. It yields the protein CASSQGFKQPQHF.

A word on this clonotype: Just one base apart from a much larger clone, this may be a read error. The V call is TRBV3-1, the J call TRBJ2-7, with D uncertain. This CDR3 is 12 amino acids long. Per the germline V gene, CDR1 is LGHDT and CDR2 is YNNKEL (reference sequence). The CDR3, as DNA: TGTGCCAGCCGCCAACAGTCCGCCGAGCAGTACTTC. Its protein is CASRQQSAEQYF.

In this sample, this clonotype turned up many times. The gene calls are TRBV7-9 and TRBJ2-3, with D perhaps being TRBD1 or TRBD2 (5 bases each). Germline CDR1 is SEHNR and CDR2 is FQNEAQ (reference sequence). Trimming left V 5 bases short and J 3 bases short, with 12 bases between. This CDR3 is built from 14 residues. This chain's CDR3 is CASSPRDPTDTQYF. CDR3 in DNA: TGTGCCAGCAGCCCTAGGGACCCTACAGATACGCAGTATTTT.

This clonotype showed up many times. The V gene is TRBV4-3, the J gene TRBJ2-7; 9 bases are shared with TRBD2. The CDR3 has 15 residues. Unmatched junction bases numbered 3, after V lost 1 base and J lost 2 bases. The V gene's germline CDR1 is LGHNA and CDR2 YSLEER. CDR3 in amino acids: CASSQGPSGAYEQYF. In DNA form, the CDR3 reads TGCGCCAGCAGCCAAGGTCCTAGCGGGGCCTACGAGCAGTACTTC.

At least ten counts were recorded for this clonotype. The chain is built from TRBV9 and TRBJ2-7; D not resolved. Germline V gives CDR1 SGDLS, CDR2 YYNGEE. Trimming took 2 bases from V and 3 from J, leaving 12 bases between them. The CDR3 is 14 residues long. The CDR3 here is CASSVSVQDYEQYF. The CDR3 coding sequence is TGTGCCAGCAGCGTTTCGGTCCAGGACTACGAGCAGTACTTC.

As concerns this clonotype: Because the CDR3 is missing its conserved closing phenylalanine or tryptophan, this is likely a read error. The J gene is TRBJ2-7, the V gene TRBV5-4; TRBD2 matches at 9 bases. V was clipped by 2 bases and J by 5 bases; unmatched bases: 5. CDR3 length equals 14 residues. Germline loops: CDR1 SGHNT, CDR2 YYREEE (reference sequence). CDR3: CASSFGLATNEQYL. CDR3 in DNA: TGTGCCAGCAGCTTCGGACTAGCGACAAACGAGCAGTACCTC.

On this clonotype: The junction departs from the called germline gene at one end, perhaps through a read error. This CDR3 is CASSDEDKEFTRELFF. DNA for the CDR3: TGTGCCAGCAGCGATGAGGACAAGGAATTCACCAGGGAGCTGTTTTTT. V usage is TRBV7-9 and J usage is TRBJ2-2, with a weak D call TRBD1 (5 bases). Per the germline V gene, CDR1 is SEHNR and CDR2 is FQNEAQ (reference sequence). This CDR3 region has 16 residues.

As DNA, the CDR3 is TGTGCCAGCAAGACAGGGGCGAACTACGAGCAGTACTTC. Protein sequence: CASKTGANYEQYF. This sequence joins TRBV27 and TRBJ2-7, with 8 bases that match TRBD1. This CDR3 comprises 13 residues. The V gene's germline CDR1 is MNHEY and CDR2 SMNVEV (reference sequence). V gave up 7 bases and J gave up 3 bases; unmatched junction bases: 5.

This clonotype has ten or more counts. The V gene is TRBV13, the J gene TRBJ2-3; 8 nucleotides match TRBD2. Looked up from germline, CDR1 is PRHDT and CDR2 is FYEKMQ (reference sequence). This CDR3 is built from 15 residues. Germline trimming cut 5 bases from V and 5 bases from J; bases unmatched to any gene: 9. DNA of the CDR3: TGTGCCAGCAGCGCCGGGGGGGCGGGGCAAGATACGCAGTATTTT. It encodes CASSAGGAGQDTQYF.

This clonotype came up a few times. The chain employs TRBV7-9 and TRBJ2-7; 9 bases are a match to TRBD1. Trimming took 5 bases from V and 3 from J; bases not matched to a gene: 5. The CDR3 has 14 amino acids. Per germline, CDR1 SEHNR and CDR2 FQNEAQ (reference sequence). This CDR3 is CASSGGQGFYEQYF. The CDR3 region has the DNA TGTGCCAGCAGCGGGGGACAGGGTTTCTACGAGCAGTACTTC. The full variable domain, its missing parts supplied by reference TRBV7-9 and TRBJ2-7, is DTGVSQNPRHKITKRGQNVTFRCDPISEHNRLYWYRQTLGQGPEFLTYFQNEAQLEKSRLLSDRFSAERPKGSFSTLEIQRTEQGDSAMYLCASSGGQGFYEQYFGPGTRLTVT.

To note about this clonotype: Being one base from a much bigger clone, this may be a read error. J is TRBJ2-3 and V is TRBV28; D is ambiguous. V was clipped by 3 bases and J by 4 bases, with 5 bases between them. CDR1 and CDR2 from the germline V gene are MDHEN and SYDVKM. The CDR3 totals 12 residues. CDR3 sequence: CASSFPADTQYF. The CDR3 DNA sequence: TGTGCCAGCAGTTTCCCCGCAGATACGCAGTATTTT.

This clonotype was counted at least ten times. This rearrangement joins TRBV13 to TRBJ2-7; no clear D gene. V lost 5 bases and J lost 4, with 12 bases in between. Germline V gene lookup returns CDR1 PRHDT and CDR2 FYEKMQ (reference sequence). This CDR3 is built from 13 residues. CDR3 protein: CASSPGLKYEQYF. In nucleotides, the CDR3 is TGTGCCAGCAGCCCCGGCCTCAAGTACGAGCAGTACTTC.

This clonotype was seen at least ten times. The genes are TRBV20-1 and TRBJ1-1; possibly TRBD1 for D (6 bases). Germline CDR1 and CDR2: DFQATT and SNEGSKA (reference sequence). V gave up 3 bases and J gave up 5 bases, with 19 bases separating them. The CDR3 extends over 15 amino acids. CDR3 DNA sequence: TGCAGTGCTAGGAACGCAGGACAGCCGTGGACTGAAGCTTTCTTT. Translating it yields CSARNAGQPWTEAFF.

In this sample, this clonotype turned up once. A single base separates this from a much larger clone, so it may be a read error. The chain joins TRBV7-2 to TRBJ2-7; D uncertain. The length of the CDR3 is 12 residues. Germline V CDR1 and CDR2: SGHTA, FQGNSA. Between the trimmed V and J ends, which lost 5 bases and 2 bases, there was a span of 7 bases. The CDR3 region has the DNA TGTGCCAGCAGCCTCCGAGCCTACGAGCAGTACTTC. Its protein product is CASSLRAYEQYF.

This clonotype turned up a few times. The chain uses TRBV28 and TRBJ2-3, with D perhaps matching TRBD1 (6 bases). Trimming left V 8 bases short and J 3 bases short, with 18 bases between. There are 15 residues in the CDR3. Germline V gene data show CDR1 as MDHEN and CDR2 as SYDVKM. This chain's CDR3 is CASAGRTAITDTQYF. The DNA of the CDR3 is TGTGCCAGCGCCGGTAGGACAGCTATTACAGATACGCAGTATTTT. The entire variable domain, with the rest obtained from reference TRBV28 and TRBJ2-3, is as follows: DVKVTQSSRYLVKRTGEKVFLECVQDMDHENMFWYRQDPGLGLRLIYFSYDVKMKEKGDIPEGYSVSREKKERFSLILESASTNQTSMYLCASAGRTAITDTQYFGPGTRLTVL.

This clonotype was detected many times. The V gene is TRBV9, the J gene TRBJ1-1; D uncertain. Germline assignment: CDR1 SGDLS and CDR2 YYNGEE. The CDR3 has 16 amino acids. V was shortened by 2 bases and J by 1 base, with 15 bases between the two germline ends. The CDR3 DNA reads TGTGCCAGCAGCGTTGTTCCACTTGATTCGAACACTGAAGCTTTCTTT. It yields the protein CASSVVPLDSNTEAFF.

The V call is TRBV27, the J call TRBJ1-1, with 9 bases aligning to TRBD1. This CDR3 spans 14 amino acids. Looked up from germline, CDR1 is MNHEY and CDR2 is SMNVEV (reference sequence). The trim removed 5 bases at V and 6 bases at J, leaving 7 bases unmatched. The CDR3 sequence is CASSDWTGAPEAFF. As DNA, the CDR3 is TGTGCCAGCAGTGATTGGACAGGGGCGCCTGAAGCTTTCTTT.

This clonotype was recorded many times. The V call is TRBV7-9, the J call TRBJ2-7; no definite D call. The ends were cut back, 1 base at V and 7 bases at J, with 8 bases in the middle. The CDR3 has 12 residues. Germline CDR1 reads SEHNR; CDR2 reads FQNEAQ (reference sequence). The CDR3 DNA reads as TGTGCCAGCAGCTTAGGGACGGAGGAGCAGTACTTC. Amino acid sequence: CASSLGTEEQYF.

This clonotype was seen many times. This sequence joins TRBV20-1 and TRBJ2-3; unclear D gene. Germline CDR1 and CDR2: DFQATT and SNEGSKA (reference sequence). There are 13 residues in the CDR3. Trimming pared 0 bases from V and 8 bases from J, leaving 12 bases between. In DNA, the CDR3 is TGCAGTGCTAGAGATCCTGGGGAACGTACGCAGTATTTT. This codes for CSARDPGERTQYF.

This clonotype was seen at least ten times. CDR3 sequence: CASRLAGGDTQYF. In DNA form, the CDR3 reads TGTGCCAGTCGACTAGCGGGTGGTGATACGCAGTATTTT. The chain recombines TRBV27 with TRBJ2-3; 10 positions agree with TRBD2. V shed 9 bases, J shed 6 bases, and the junction held 6 bases outside the gene matches. The CDR3 extends over 13 amino acids. Looked up from germline, CDR1 is MNHEY and CDR2 is SMNVEV (reference sequence).

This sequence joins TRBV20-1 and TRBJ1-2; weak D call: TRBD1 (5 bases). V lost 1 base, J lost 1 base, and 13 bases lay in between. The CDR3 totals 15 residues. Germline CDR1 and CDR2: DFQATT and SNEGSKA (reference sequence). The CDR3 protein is CSARAGHAINYGYTF. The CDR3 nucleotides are TGCAGTGCTAGAGCCGGACACGCAATTAACTATGGCTACACCTTC.